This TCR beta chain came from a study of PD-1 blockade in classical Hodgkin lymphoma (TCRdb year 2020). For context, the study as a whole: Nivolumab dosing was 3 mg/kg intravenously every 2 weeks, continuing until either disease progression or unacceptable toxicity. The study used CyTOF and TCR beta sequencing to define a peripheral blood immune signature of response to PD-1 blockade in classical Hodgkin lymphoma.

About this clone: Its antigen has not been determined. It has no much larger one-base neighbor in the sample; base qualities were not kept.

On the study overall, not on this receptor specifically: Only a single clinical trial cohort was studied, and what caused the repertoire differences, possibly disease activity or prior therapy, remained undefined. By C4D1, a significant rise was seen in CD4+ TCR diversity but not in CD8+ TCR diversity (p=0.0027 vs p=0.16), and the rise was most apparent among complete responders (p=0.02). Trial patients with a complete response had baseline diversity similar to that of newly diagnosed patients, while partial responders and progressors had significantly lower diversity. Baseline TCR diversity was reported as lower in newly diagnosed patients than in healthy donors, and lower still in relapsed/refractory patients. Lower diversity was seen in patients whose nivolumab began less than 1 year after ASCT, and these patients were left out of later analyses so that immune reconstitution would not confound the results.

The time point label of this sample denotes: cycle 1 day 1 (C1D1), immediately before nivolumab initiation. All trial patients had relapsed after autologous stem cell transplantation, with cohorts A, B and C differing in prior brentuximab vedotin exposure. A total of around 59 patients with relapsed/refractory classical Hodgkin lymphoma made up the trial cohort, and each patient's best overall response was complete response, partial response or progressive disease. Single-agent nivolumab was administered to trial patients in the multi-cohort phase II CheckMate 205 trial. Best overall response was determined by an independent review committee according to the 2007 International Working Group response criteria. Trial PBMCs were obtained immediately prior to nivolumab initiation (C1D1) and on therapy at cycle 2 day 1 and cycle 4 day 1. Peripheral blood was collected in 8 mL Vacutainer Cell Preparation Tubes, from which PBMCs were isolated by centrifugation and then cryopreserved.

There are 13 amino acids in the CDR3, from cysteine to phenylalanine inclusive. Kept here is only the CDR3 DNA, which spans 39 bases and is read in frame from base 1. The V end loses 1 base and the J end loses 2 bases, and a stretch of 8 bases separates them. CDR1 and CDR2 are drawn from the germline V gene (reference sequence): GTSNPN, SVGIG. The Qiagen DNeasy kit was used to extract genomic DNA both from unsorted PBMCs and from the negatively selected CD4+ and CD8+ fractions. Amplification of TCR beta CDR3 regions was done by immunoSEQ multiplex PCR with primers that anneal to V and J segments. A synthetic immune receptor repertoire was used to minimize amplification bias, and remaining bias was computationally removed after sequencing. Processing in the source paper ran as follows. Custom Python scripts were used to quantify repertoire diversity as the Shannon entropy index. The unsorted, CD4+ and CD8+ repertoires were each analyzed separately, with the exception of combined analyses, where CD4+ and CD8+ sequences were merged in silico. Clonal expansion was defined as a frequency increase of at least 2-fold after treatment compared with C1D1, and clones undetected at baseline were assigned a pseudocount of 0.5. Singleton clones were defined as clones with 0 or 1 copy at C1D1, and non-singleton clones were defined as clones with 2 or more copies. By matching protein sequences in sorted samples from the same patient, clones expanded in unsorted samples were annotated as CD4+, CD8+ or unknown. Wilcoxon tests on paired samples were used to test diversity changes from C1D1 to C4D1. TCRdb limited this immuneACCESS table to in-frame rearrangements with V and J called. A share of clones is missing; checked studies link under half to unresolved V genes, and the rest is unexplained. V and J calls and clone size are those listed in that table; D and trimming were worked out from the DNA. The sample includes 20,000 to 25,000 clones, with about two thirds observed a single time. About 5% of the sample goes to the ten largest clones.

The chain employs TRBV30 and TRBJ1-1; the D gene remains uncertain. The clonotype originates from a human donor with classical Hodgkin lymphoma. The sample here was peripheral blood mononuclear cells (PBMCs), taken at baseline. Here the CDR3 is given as CAWSADINTEAFF. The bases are TGTGCCTGGAGTGCCGACATAAACACTGAAGCTTTCTTT.